These 29 T cell receptor beta chains originate from one sample sequenced in a study of CD8 T cells in Susac syndrome. Random hexamers were used to reverse transcribe the RNA input (roughly 0.5 to 1 ug). TCRdb recomputed calls from the immunoSEQ multiplex PCR reads with MiXCR, one row per CDR3 protein. Of about 200,000 distinct CDR3 sequences in the sample, roughly 95% were seen once. The sequencing input was CD4+ T cells from PBMCs. The receptor set was obtained from a human donor in good health.

This rearrangement joins TRBV28 to TRBJ1-1; perhaps TRBD1 as D (5 bases). The CDR3 covers 15 residues. Germline CDR1 and CDR2: MDHEN and SYDVKM. Trimming took 6 bases from V and 1 from J, leaving 15 bases between them. DNA for the CDR3: TGTGCCAGCAGCCCCCCGGGGGGGGAGAACACTGAAGCTTTCTTT. Translating it yields CASSPPGGENTEAFF.

This clonotype has just a few counts. The genes are TRBV27 and TRBJ1-5; D is ambiguous. Looked up from germline, CDR1 is MNHEY and CDR2 is SMNVEV (reference sequence). Trimming cost V 8 bases and J 1 base, with 15 bases left between them. This CDR3 comprises 15 residues. CDR3 sequence: CASREGIISNQPQHF. CDR3 nucleotide sequence: TGTGCCAGCCGGGAGGGCATAATCAGCAATCAGCCCCAGCATTTT.

This clonotype was seen only once. CDR3 DNA: TGCAGTGCTAGTCGCAAAAACGAGCAGTACTTC. It yields the protein CSASRKNEQYF. V and J are TRBV20-1 and TRBJ2-7; D remains ambiguous. This CDR3 has 11 residues. Germline values: CDR1 DFQATT, CDR2 SNEGSKA (reference sequence). Trimming cost V 3 bases and J 5 bases, with 8 bases left between them.

This clonotype was recorded once. The genes are TRBV7-2 and TRBJ1-5; no clear D. The germline V and J ends were trimmed by 0 bases and 6 bases, with 3 bases remaining between them. Germline V gene sequence: CDR1 SGHTA, CDR2 FQGNSA. This CDR3 region has 12 residues. The CDR3 sequence: CASSLAFQPQHF. DNA for the CDR3: TGTGCCAGCAGCTTAGCGTTTCAGCCCCAGCATTTT.

This sequence joins TRBV6-1 and TRBJ1-6; 7 nucleotides align to TRBD1. Germline V gives CDR1 MNHNS, CDR2 SASEGT. This CDR3 has 17 residues. V dropped 5 bases and J dropped 6; count of bases not matched to a gene: 13. For the CDR3, the DNA is TGTGCCAGCAGTAGATACAGGGGTACGCTCGCTAATTCACCCCTCCACTTT. It is translated as CASSRYRGTLANSPLHF.

V and J are TRBV20-1 and TRBJ2-1; perhaps TRBD2 as D (7 bases). Germline V gives CDR1 DFQATT, CDR2 SNEGSKA (reference sequence). Trimming removed 0 bases at V and 8 bases at J, with 17 bases between. The CDR3 covers 15 residues. The CDR3 DNA reads as TGCAGTGCTAGAGATCCTACCCCGGGGGGCGATGAGCAGTTCTTC. As protein: CSARDPTPGGDEQFF.

The chain is built from TRBV6-1 and TRBJ2-7, with 10 positions matching TRBD1. The CDR3 extends over 16 amino acids. From germline, CDR1 is MNHNS and CDR2 SASEGT. Unmatched junction bases numbered 13, after V lost 5 bases and J lost 6 bases. The CDR3 nucleotides read TGTGCCAGCAGTACCCCTTCGGGACAGGGGAAAGGCGAGCAGTACTTC. Translated: CASSTPSGQGKGEQYF.

The J gene is TRBJ1-5, the V gene TRBV20-1; D may be TRBD1 (6 bases). Germline values: CDR1 DFQATT, CDR2 SNEGSKA (reference sequence). The CDR3 covers 12 residues. V dropped 4 bases and J dropped 7 bases, with 11 bases sitting between them. CDR3 protein: CSANRGQQPQHF. Here the CDR3 DNA reads TGCAGTGCTAATCGGGGGCAGCAGCCCCAGCATTTT.

J is TRBJ1-1 and V is TRBV20-1; the D gene is possibly TRBD1 (6 bases). Germline CDR1 is DFQATT and CDR2 is SNEGSKA (reference sequence). The CDR3 is 12 amino acids. The CDR3 DNA follows: TGCAGAGCCCAGCAGGGGCTTATTGAAGCTTTCTTT. It codes for CRAQQGLIEAFF.

The gene calls are TRBV5-1 and TRBJ1-1, with D unclear. V lost 0 bases and J lost 11, with 14 bases in between. CDR3 length: 13 amino acids. CDR1 is SGHRS and CDR2 is YFSETQ in the germline V gene. Written as DNA, the CDR3 is TGCGCCAGCAGCTTGGAGGACTCTTTGAGGGCTTTCTTT. Its protein is CASSLEDSLRAFF.

The chain carries TRBV20-1 and TRBJ2-7, with 9 bases identical to TRBD1. CDR3 length equals 13 residues. Germline V gene sequence: CDR1 DFQATT, CDR2 SNEGSKA (reference sequence). J gave up 4 bases and V 5 bases, and 6 bases lay outside the gene matches. The CDR3 DNA is TGCAGTGCTGGGGGACAGGGAAAATACGAGCAGTACGTC. Its translation: CSAGGQGKYEQYV.

The chain is built from TRBV2 and TRBJ2-5; D gene unclear. The CDR3 is 13 amino acids. The V and J ends lost 6 bases and 2 bases respectively, with 10 bases between them. In germline, CDR1 is SNHLY, CDR2 FYNNEI. The DNA of the CDR3 is TGTGCCAGCAGCGCTGCCTTACAAGAGACCCAGTACTTC. Translated, it gives CASSAALQETQYF.

This sequence joins TRBV6-5 and TRBJ2-1, with D possibly matching TRBD2 (6 bases). CDR1 MNHEY and CDR2 SVGAGI come from the germline V gene. The V and J ends lost 6 bases and 4 bases respectively, with 16 bases between them. This CDR3 is 15 amino acids long. Written as DNA, the CDR3 is TGTGCCAGCAGCCCCGACTGGGGGGTTTACAATGAGCAGTTCTTC. Encoded protein: CASSPDWGVYNEQFF.

Here the CDR3 reads CASRVAGGPGKTQYF. DNA of the CDR3: TGTGCCAGCAGGGTAGCGGGGGGGCCCGGAAAGACCCAGTACTTC. The rearrangement uses TRBV3-1 and TRBJ2-5; 11 bases line up with TRBD2. This CDR3 spans 15 amino acids. The V segment lost 6 bases and the J segment 6 bases; nucleotides outside the gene matches: 9. Germline V gene lookup returns CDR1 LGHDT and CDR2 YNNKEL (reference sequence).

The V gene is TRBV29-1, the J gene TRBJ1-2; D unresolved. CDR1 and CDR2 from the germline V gene are SQVTM and ANQGSEA. V was trimmed by 4 bases and J by 5 bases, leaving 8 bases between them. This CDR3 contains 11 residues. CDR3 region: CSVGAGYGYTF. The CDR3 DNA follows: TGCAGCGTTGGGGCAGGATATGGCTACACCTTC.

This sequence joins TRBV14 and TRBJ1-5; TRBD1 matches at 8 bases. V lost 6 bases and J lost 6; bases outside the gene matches: 4. Germline CDR1 and CDR2: SGHDN and FVKESK. CDR3 length: 13 amino acids. CDR3 in DNA: TGTGCCAGCAGTGCACAGGGGGGTCAGCCCCAGCATTTT. Protein: CASSAQGGQPQHF.

The chain combines TRBV7-8 with TRBJ1-1, with D perhaps TRBD1 (5 bases). Trimming pared 5 bases from V and 2 bases from J, leaving 15 bases between. The CDR3 covers 15 residues. From germline, CDR1 is SGHVS and CDR2 FQNEAQ. The CDR3 DNA sequence: TGTGCCAGCAGCAACCGACAGTCGGGAAACACTGAAGCTTTCTTT. Protein sequence: CASSNRQSGNTEAFF.

The rearrangement joins TRBV27 to TRBJ2-7, with D possibly TRBD1 on 5 matching bases. Germline-derived CDR1 and CDR2 are MNHEY and SMNVEV (reference sequence). The CDR3 contains 14 residues. V was clipped by 8 bases and J by 1 base, with 15 bases between them. The chain's CDR3 is CASRSLGDSYEQYV. The CDR3 nucleotides are TGTGCCAGCCGTTCGTTAGGGGATTCCTACGAGCAGTACGTC.

The V and J genes are TRBV5-6 and TRBJ1-2; D may be TRBD1 (5 bases). This CDR3 comprises 15 residues. Germline loops: CDR1 SGHDT, CDR2 YYEEEE. With 0 bases removed from V and 7 bases from J, the gap between germline ends came to 16 bases. The CDR3 is CASSLGSGSRGGYTF. In DNA form, the CDR3 reads TGTGCCAGCAGCTTGGGTTCAGGGAGTAGAGGTGGCTACACCTTC.

The chain carries TRBV29-1 and TRBJ2-5; 9 positions match TRBD1. The CDR3 has 13 residues. V lost 6 bases to trimming and J lost 5 bases; unmatched junction nucleotides: 7. Germline CDR1 and CDR2: SQVTM and ANQGSEA. The CDR3 sequence: CSVTGQGSETQYF. For the CDR3, the DNA is TGCAGCGTCACGGGACAGGGCTCGGAGACCCAGTACTTC.

This chain connects TRBV20-1 to TRBJ1-2; no clear D gene. CDR3 length equals 12 residues. V gave up 0 bases and J gave up 6 bases, with 8 bases separating them. The germline V gene encodes CDR1 DFQATT and CDR2 SNEGSKA (reference sequence). The CDR3 nucleotides are TGCAGTGCTAGAGATCCCGGGGATGGCTACACCTTC. This codes for CSARDPGDGYTF.

The table lists this clonotype with a count of one. This chain joins TRBV27 and TRBJ2-5, with 11 bases matching TRBD2. Trimming at V came to 7 bases and at J to 4 bases, leaving 8 bases not matched to a gene. The CDR3 contains 15 residues. Germline V lookup: CDR1 MNHEY, CDR2 SMNVEV (reference sequence). In DNA form, the CDR3 reads TGTGCCAGCACTCGAACTAGCGGGAGAGTAGAGACCCAGTACTTC. Its translation: CASTRTSGRVETQYF.

The genes are TRBV19 and TRBJ1-5, with D uncertain. Germline-derived CDR1 and CDR2 are LNHDA and SQIVND (reference sequence). This CDR3 has 13 residues. The V end lost 3 bases, the J end lost 5 bases, and 8 bases lay between the germline ends. This chain's CDR3 is CASSIYGDQPQHF. CDR3 DNA: TGTGCCAGTAGTATTTACGGGGATCAGCCCCAGCATTTT.

V gene TRBV24-1 combines with J gene TRBJ2-5; 7 bases line up with TRBD1. With 7 bases clipped from V and 0 bases from J, the junction kept 4 bases outside the gene matches. Germline V CDR1 and CDR2: KGHDR, SFDVKD. The CDR3 consists of 14 residues. CDR3 sequence: CATSVTGNQETQYF. In DNA, the CDR3 is TGTGCCACCAGCGTGACAGGGAACCAAGAGACCCAGTACTTC.

The V call is TRBV12-3 or TRBV12-4, the J call TRBJ2-7; D not certain. CDR3 size: 12 residues. Trimming pared 8 bases from V and 4 bases from J, leaving 12 bases between. CDR3 amino acids: CASQSPGYEQYF. The DNA for the CDR3 is TGTGCCAGCCAGTCCCCTGGGTACGAGCAGTACTTC.

This clonotype showed up just once. The chain has TRBV20-1 and TRBJ1-1; D is uncertain. CDR1 and CDR2 (germline): DFQATT, SNEGSKA (reference sequence). The CDR3 extends over 17 amino acids. Deletions cut 5 bases from V and 0 bases from J, with 22 bases between. The CDR3 sequence is CSAVPDTPRAVNTEAFF. The CDR3 DNA follows: TGCAGTGCTGTGCCTGACACCCCACGAGCGGTGAACACTGAAGCTTTCTTT.

The gene calls are TRBV6-6 and TRBJ2-7; 9 bases agree with TRBD1. J gave up 3 bases and V 5 bases, and 2 bases lay outside the gene matches. The CDR3 contains 13 residues. CDR1 MNHNY and CDR2 SVGAGI come from the germline V gene (reference sequence). This CDR3 is CASSPTGGYEQYV. CDR3 nucleotides: TGTGCCAGCAGTCCGACAGGGGGCTACGAGCAGTACGTC.

The chain's CDR3 is CSADREVDYGYTF. The CDR3 DNA reads TGCAGCGCGGACAGGGAGGTAGACTATGGCTACACCTTC. The V gene is TRBV20-1, the J gene TRBJ1-2, with 8 bases identical to TRBD1. The V gene's germline CDR1 is DFQATT and CDR2 SNEGSKA (reference sequence). The CDR3 sequence is 13 residues long.

This clonotype has only one observation. V usage is TRBV4-1 and J usage is TRBJ1-2; TRBD1 might be the D (5 bases). V lost 4 bases to trimming and J lost 2 bases, with 23 bases between them. From germline, CDR1 is MGHRA and CDR2 YSYEKL. This CDR3 contains 18 residues. DNA of the CDR3: TGCGCCAGCAGCCGAGCAGGGCGGGGAGGGGCATCGAACTATGGCTACACCTTC. It translates to CASSRAGRGGASNYGYTF.